This is a list of T cell receptor beta chains from one sample in a study of blood T cell repertoires in COVID-19. Sequenced by immunoSEQ multiplex PCR; TCRdb stores in-frame clones only, minus some. The sample lists 200,000 to 250,000 clones; 84% were seen once. The sample was PBMCs or T cells enriched from blood (not recorded which). The receptor source for this set is a man in his 60s who had recovered from COVID-19. The CDR3 runs from the conserved cysteine through the conserved F or W. A D gene is named only where the DNA matches it firmly. Expanded clones are given a class, and other clones once, few, many or no size at all.

v_call: TRBV6-4
d_call: NA
j_call: TRBJ1-6
clone_size: few
cdr3_nt: TGTGCCAGCAGTGATGACAGTAATTCACCCCTCCACTTT
cdr3_aa: CASSDDSNSPLHF

v_call: TRBV2
d_call: NA
j_call: TRBJ1-5
clone_size: NA
cdr3_nt: TGTGCCAGCAGATCAGGGAATCAGCCCCAGCATTTT
cdr3_aa: CASRSGNQPQHF

v_call: TRBV7-9
d_call: NA
j_call: TRBJ1-2
clone_size: NA
cdr3_nt: TGTGCCAGCAGCCTCGGGGACAATTCTGGCTACACCTTC
cdr3_aa: CASSLGDNSGYTF

v_call: TRBV15
d_call: TRBD2
j_call: TRBJ2-5
clone_size: NA
cdr3_nt: TGTGCCACCAGCGTTGGAGCGGGGGTTTCCGGAGAGACCCAGTACTTC
cdr3_aa: CATSVGAGVSGETQYF

v_call: TRBV5-5
d_call: NA
j_call: TRBJ2-7
clone_size: NA
cdr3_nt: TGTGCCAGCAGCTTGGAAGGGGTCTCAATTTACGAGCAGTACTTC
cdr3_aa: CASSLEGVSIYEQYF

v_call: TRBV11-2
d_call: NA
j_call: TRBJ1-2
clone_size: NA
cdr3_nt: TGTGCCAGCAGCTTAGTGAACGCCGGTGGCTACACCTTC
cdr3_aa: CASSLVNAGGYTF

v_call: TRBV19
d_call: TRBD1
j_call: TRBJ1-5
clone_size: NA
cdr3_nt: TGTGCCAGTAGTACGGGGACAGGGGGATTTCAGCCCCAGCATTTT
cdr3_aa: CASSTGTGGFQPQHF

v_call: TRBV11-1
d_call: NA
j_call: TRBJ1-2
clone_size: few
cdr3_nt: TGTGCCAGCAGCGCCGCAGACACCTCCCTGGGCTACACCTTC
cdr3_aa: CASSAADTSLGYTF

v_call: TRBV15
d_call: NA
j_call: TRBJ1-5
clone_size: once
cdr3_nt: TGTGCCACCAGCGGCGAGGGGAGGAGCAATCAGCCCCAGCATTTT
cdr3_aa: CATSGEGRSNQPQHF

v_call: TRBV6-5
d_call: NA
j_call: TRBJ1-5
clone_size: NA
cdr3_nt: TGTGCCAGCAATCCGGTACCTAGCAATCAGCCCCAGCATTTT
cdr3_aa: CASNPVPSNQPQHF

v_call: TRBV2
d_call: TRBD1
j_call: TRBJ1-1
clone_size: NA
cdr3_nt: TGTGCCAGCAGAAGGGACAGGGCGAACACTGAAGCTTTCTTT
cdr3_aa: CASRRDRANTEAFF

v_call: TRBV27
d_call: TRBD1
j_call: TRBJ2-1
clone_size: NA
cdr3_nt: TGTGCCAGCAGTCGGACAGGGGCCAATGAGCAGTTCTTC
cdr3_aa: CASSRTGANEQFF

v_call: TRBV7-8
d_call: NA
j_call: TRBJ2-5
clone_size: NA
cdr3_nt: TGTGCCAGCAGCACGGAAACAGGGCAGGGGCAGACCCAGTACTTC
cdr3_aa: CASSTETGQGQTQYF

v_call: TRBV7-8
d_call: TRBD1
j_call: TRBJ1-5
clone_size: NA
cdr3_nt: TGTGCCAGCAGCACGATCGGGACAGGGGCGGGTCAGCCCCAGCATTTT
cdr3_aa: CASSTIGTGAGQPQHF

v_call: TRBV2
d_call: TRBD2
j_call: TRBJ2-5
clone_size: NA
cdr3_nt: TGTGCCAGCAGTGGAACTAGCGGGGGTGGAGAGACCCAGTACTTC
cdr3_aa: CASSGTSGGGETQYF

v_call: TRBV21-1
d_call: NA
j_call: TRBJ2-3
clone_size: once
cdr3_nt: TGTGCCAGCAGGCCCCCTCGGGGGGAGATCACAGATACGCAGTATTTT
cdr3_aa: CASRPPRGEITDTQYF

v_call: TRBV29-1
d_call: NA
j_call: TRBJ2-3
clone_size: NA
cdr3_nt: TGCAGCGTTTCGGACAGAAACACAGATACGCAGTATTTT
cdr3_aa: CSVSDRNTDTQYF

v_call: TRBV2
d_call: NA
j_call: TRBJ2-1
clone_size: NA
cdr3_nt: TGTGCCAGCAGGAGACAGGCGAACTCCTACAATGAGCAGTTCTTC
cdr3_aa: CASRRQANSYNEQFF

v_call: TRBV7-2
d_call: NA
j_call: TRBJ1-1
clone_size: few
cdr3_nt: TGTGCCAGCAGCTGGGGGACATTGAATGAAGCTTTCTTT
cdr3_aa: CASSWGTLNEAFF

v_call: TRBV12-3/TRBV12-4
d_call: NA
j_call: TRBJ1-5
clone_size: NA
cdr3_nt: TGTGCCAGCAGTTTAGGGAGCAGTCAGCCCCAGCATTTT
cdr3_aa: CASSLGSSQPQHF

v_call: TRBV5-5
d_call: NA
j_call: TRBJ2-1
clone_size: NA
cdr3_nt: TGTGCCAGCAGCCACCTACTGGGGGCTGAGCAGTTCTTC
cdr3_aa: CASSHLLGAEQFF

v_call: TRBV7-2
d_call: TRBD2
j_call: TRBJ2-7
clone_size: NA
cdr3_nt: TGTGCCAGCAGCCTGACTAGCGGGGGGTATTACGAGCAGTACTTC
cdr3_aa: CASSLTSGGYYEQYF

v_call: TRBV4-1
d_call: NA
j_call: TRBJ1-5
clone_size: NA
cdr3_nt: TGCGCCAGCAGCCCAGGGACAAGCAATCAGCCCCAGCATTTT
cdr3_aa: CASSPGTSNQPQHF

v_call: TRBV11-2
d_call: NA
j_call: TRBJ2-2
clone_size: NA
cdr3_nt: TGTGCCAGCAGCTTCCGGACAAGGGGCCCCGGGGAGCTGTTTTTT
cdr3_aa: CASSFRTRGPGELFF

v_call: TRBV28
d_call: NA
j_call: TRBJ2-3
clone_size: once
cdr3_nt: TGTGCCAGCAGTTCGACAGATACGCAGTATTTT
cdr3_aa: CASSSTDTQYF

v_call: TRBV7-9
d_call: NA
j_call: TRBJ1-5
clone_size: NA
cdr3_nt: TGTGCCAGCAGCTTGGGAGGGGACAATCAGCCCCAGCATTTT
cdr3_aa: CASSLGGDNQPQHF

v_call: TRBV11-2
d_call: NA
j_call: TRBJ1-3
clone_size: NA
cdr3_nt: TGTGCCAGCAGCCAAGGGGCTTCTGGAAACACCATATATTTT
cdr3_aa: CASSQGASGNTIYF

v_call: TRBV7-8
d_call: TRBD1
j_call: TRBJ2-7
clone_size: NA
cdr3_nt: TGTGCCAGCAGCCAAGCGCGAGGGACAGGGGTTCGTAGGGGAGTCGAATACGAGCAGTACTTC
cdr3_aa: CASSQARGTGVRRGVEYEQYF

v_call: TRBV4-3
d_call: NA
j_call: TRBJ1-5
clone_size: NA
cdr3_nt: TGCGCCAGCAGCCAAGTGTGGCAGGGTAGTCAGCCCCAGCATTTT
cdr3_aa: CASSQVWQGSQPQHF

v_call: TRBV7-9
d_call: TRBD1
j_call: TRBJ1-1
clone_size: NA
cdr3_nt: TGTGCCAGCAGCTCCCCTACAGGGGGCATGTACACTGAAGCTTTCTTT
cdr3_aa: CASSSPTGGMYTEAFF

v_call: TRBV3-1/TRBV3-2
d_call: TRBD1
j_call: TRBJ2-2
clone_size: NA
cdr3_nt: TGTGCCAGCAGCCAAGAGACAGGGAAGAGCACCGGGGAGCTGTTTTTT
cdr3_aa: CASSQETGKSTGELFF

v_call: TRBV28
d_call: NA
j_call: TRBJ2-1
clone_size: NA
cdr3_nt: TGTGCCAGCAGTTCGAGGACAGCCCGCTCCTACAATGAGCAGTTCTTC
cdr3_aa: CASSSRTARSYNEQFF

v_call: TRBV12-5
d_call: NA
j_call: TRBJ1-5
clone_size: once
cdr3_nt: TGTGCTAGTACAAACATTATTAGGGGGTCTAGCAATCAGCCCCAGCATTTT
cdr3_aa: CASTNIIRGSSNQPQHF

v_call: TRBV2
d_call: NA
j_call: TRBJ1-2
clone_size: NA
cdr3_nt: TGTGCCAGCAGTGAGGGCAGATATGGCTACACCTTC
cdr3_aa: CASSEGRYGYTF

v_call: TRBV4-3
d_call: NA
j_call: TRBJ1-2
clone_size: NA
cdr3_nt: TGCGCCAGCAGCCAAGGTCCAGATAGCCTTTACTATGGCTACACCTTC
cdr3_aa: CASSQGPDSLYYGYTF

v_call: TRBV4-3
d_call: NA
j_call: TRBJ1-6
clone_size: NA
cdr3_nt: TGCGCCAGCAGCCAAGACGGTTCACCCCTCCACTTT
cdr3_aa: CASSQDGSPLHF

v_call: TRBV6-2/TRBV6-3
d_call: TRBD1
j_call: TRBJ1-1
clone_size: NA
cdr3_nt: TGTGCCAGCAGTACAGGGACAGGGGGAAACACTGAAGCTTTCTTT
cdr3_aa: CASSTGTGGNTEAFF

v_call: TRBV20-1
d_call: TRBD2
j_call: TRBJ2-5
clone_size: NA
cdr3_nt: TGCAGTGCTAGTCCTAGCGGGGAGACCCAGTACTTC
cdr3_aa: CSASPSGETQYF

v_call: TRBV10-2
d_call: NA
j_call: TRBJ1-5
clone_size: NA
cdr3_nt: TGCGCCAGCAGTCTAGACAGGTCTAGCAATCAGCCCCAGCATTTT
cdr3_aa: CASSLDRSSNQPQHF

v_call: TRBV2
d_call: TRBD1
j_call: TRBJ1-1
clone_size: NA
cdr3_nt: TGTGCCAGCAGCCGGACAGGGCAGAACACTGAAGCTTTCTTT
cdr3_aa: CASSRTGQNTEAFF

v_call: TRBV3-1/TRBV3-2
d_call: NA
j_call: TRBJ2-1
clone_size: once
cdr3_nt: TGTGCCAGCAGCCACGCTAGCGTCAATGAGCAGTTCTTC
cdr3_aa: CASSHASVNEQFF

v_call: TRBV9
d_call: NA
j_call: TRBJ1-1
clone_size: NA
cdr3_nt: TGTGCCAGCAGCGTAGTGAACAGGGCTGAAGCTTTCTTT
cdr3_aa: CASSVVNRAEAFF

v_call: TRBV4-1
d_call: TRBD2
j_call: TRBJ2-2
clone_size: NA
cdr3_nt: TGCGCCAGCAGCCAAGATGGGACTAGCGGGGGTCGGGAGCTGTTTTTT
cdr3_aa: CASSQDGTSGGRELFF

v_call: TRBV6-2/TRBV6-3
d_call: NA
j_call: TRBJ1-6
clone_size: NA
cdr3_nt: TGTGCCAGCACCCCTCAGGCCACCCTCTCACCCCTCCACTTT
cdr3_aa: CASTPQATLSPLHF

v_call: TRBV5-6
d_call: TRBD1
j_call: TRBJ2-5
clone_size: NA
cdr3_nt: TGTGCCAGCAGCGCCCAGGGACAGGGAGAGACCCAGTACTTC
cdr3_aa: CASSAQGQGETQYF

v_call: TRBV19
d_call: NA
j_call: TRBJ1-5
clone_size: NA
cdr3_nt: TGTGCCAGTAGTTTACAGCCGGATTTGAGCAATCAGCCCCAGCATTTT
cdr3_aa: CASSLQPDLSNQPQHF

v_call: TRBV9
d_call: TRBD2
j_call: TRBJ2-5
clone_size: NA
cdr3_nt: TGTGCCAGCAGCGTAGGGGTAGCGGGGGGGCTTCTGGCCCAAGAGACCCAGTACTTC
cdr3_aa: CASSVGVAGGLLAQETQYF

v_call: TRBV24-1
d_call: TRBD1
j_call: TRBJ2-5
clone_size: NA
cdr3_nt: TGTGCCACCAGTGATTCACCGACAGGGGAGACCCAGTACTTC
cdr3_aa: CATSDSPTGETQYF

v_call: TRBV3-1/TRBV3-2
d_call: NA
j_call: TRBJ2-5
clone_size: NA
cdr3_nt: TGTGCCAGCAGCCAAGAATTGACAGACCAAGAGACCCAGTACTTC
cdr3_aa: CASSQELTDQETQYF

v_call: TRBV9
d_call: TRBD1
j_call: TRBJ2-7
clone_size: NA
cdr3_nt: TGTGCCAGCAGCGTAGGTTATCAGGGGGCGGCGGGCGAGCAGTACTTC
cdr3_aa: CASSVGYQGAAGEQYF